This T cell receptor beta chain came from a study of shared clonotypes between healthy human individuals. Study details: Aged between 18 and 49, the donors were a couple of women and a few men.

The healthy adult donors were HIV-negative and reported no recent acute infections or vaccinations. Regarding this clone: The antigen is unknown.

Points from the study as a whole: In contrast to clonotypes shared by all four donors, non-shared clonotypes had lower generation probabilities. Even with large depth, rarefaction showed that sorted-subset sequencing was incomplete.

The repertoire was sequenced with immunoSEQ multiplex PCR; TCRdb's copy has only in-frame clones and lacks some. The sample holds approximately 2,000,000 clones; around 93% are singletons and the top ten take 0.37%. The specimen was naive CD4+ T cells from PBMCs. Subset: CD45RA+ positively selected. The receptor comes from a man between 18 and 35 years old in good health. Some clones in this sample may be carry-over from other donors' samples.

The CDR3 DNA sequence: TGTGCCAGCAGCTCTATGACGGAGACCCAGTACTTC. Its protein is CASSSMTETQYF. The chain recombines TRBV6-6 with TRBJ2-5; D is undetermined. Germline V CDR1 and CDR2: MNHNY, SVGAGI (reference sequence). Trimming removed 6 bases at V and 5 bases at J, with 10 bases between. This CDR3 is built from 12 residues.